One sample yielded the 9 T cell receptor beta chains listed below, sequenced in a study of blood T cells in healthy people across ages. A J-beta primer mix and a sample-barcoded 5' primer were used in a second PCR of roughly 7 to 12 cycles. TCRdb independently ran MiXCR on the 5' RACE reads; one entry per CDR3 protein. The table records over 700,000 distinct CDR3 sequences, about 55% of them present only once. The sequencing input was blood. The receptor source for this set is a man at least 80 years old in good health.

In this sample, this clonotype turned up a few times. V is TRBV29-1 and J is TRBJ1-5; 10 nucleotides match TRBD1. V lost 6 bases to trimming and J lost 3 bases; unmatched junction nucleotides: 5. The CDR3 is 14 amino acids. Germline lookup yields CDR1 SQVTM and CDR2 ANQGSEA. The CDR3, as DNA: TGCAGCGTCTCCGGGACAGGGGCCAATCAGCCCCAGCATTTT. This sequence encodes CSVSGTGANQPQHF.

The CDR3: CASSTRTSGRDIIYEQYF. CDR3 DNA sequence: TGTGCCAGCAGCACCCGGACTAGCGGGAGGGACATCATCTACGAGCAGTACTTC. The V call is TRBV11-2, the J call TRBJ2-7, with 15 bases identical to TRBD2. The CDR3 has 18 residues. Germline CDR1 reads SGHAT; CDR2 reads FQNNGV. Trimming cost V 5 bases and J 3 bases; bases outside gene matches: 11.

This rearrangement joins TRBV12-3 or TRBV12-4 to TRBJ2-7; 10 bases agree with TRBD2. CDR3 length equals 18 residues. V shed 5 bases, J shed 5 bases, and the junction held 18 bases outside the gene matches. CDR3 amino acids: CASSNPLGAGGPSDEQYF. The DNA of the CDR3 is TGTGCCAGCAGTAATCCCTTAGGAGCGGGAGGGCCCTCAGACGAGCAGTACTTC.

The CDR3 bases are TGCGCCAGCAGCCCGCGAGGGTCGAGGGTAAGCTCCTACGAGCAGTACTTC. Residues: CASSPRGSRVSSYEQYF. The chain recombines TRBV5-1 with TRBJ2-7; D might be TRBD2 (5 bases). The ends were cut back, 4 bases at V and 0 bases at J, with 20 bases in the middle. This CDR3 is built from 17 residues. The germline V gene encodes CDR1 SGHRS and CDR2 YFSETQ.

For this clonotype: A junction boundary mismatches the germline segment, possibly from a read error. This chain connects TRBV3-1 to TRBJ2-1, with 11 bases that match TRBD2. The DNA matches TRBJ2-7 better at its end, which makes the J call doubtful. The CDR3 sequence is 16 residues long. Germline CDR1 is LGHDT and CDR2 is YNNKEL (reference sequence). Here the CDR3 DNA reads TGTGCCGGCAGCCGAACTAGCGGGAGATCCTACAATGAGCAGTACTTC. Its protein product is CAGSRTSGRSYNEQYF.

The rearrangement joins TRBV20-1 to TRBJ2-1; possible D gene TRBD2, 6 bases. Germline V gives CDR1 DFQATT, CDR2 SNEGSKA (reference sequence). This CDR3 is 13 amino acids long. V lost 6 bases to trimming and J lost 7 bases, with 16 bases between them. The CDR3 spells CSARLVKENEQFF. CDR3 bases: TGCAGTGCCAGACTAGTAAAAGAGAATGAGCAGTTCTTC.

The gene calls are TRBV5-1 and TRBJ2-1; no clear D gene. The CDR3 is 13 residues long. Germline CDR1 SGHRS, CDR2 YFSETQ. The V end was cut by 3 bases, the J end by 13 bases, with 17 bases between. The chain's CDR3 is CASSSALKETQFF. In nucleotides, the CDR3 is TGCGCCAGCAGCTCAGCCCTCAAAGAGACCCAGTTCTTC.

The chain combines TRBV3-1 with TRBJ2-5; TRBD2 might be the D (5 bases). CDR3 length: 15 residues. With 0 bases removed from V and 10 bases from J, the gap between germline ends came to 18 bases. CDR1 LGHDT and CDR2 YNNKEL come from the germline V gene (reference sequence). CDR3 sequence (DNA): TGTGCCAGCAGCCAAGATGAAACTAGTCCCCGGGACCAGTACTTC. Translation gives CASSQDETSPRDQYF.

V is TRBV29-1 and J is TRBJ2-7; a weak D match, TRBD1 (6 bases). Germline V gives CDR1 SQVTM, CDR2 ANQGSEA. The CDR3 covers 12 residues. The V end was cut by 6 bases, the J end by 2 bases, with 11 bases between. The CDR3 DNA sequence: TGCAGCGTGGGACGGACAGCCTACGAGCAGTACTTC. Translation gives CSVGRTAYEQYF.